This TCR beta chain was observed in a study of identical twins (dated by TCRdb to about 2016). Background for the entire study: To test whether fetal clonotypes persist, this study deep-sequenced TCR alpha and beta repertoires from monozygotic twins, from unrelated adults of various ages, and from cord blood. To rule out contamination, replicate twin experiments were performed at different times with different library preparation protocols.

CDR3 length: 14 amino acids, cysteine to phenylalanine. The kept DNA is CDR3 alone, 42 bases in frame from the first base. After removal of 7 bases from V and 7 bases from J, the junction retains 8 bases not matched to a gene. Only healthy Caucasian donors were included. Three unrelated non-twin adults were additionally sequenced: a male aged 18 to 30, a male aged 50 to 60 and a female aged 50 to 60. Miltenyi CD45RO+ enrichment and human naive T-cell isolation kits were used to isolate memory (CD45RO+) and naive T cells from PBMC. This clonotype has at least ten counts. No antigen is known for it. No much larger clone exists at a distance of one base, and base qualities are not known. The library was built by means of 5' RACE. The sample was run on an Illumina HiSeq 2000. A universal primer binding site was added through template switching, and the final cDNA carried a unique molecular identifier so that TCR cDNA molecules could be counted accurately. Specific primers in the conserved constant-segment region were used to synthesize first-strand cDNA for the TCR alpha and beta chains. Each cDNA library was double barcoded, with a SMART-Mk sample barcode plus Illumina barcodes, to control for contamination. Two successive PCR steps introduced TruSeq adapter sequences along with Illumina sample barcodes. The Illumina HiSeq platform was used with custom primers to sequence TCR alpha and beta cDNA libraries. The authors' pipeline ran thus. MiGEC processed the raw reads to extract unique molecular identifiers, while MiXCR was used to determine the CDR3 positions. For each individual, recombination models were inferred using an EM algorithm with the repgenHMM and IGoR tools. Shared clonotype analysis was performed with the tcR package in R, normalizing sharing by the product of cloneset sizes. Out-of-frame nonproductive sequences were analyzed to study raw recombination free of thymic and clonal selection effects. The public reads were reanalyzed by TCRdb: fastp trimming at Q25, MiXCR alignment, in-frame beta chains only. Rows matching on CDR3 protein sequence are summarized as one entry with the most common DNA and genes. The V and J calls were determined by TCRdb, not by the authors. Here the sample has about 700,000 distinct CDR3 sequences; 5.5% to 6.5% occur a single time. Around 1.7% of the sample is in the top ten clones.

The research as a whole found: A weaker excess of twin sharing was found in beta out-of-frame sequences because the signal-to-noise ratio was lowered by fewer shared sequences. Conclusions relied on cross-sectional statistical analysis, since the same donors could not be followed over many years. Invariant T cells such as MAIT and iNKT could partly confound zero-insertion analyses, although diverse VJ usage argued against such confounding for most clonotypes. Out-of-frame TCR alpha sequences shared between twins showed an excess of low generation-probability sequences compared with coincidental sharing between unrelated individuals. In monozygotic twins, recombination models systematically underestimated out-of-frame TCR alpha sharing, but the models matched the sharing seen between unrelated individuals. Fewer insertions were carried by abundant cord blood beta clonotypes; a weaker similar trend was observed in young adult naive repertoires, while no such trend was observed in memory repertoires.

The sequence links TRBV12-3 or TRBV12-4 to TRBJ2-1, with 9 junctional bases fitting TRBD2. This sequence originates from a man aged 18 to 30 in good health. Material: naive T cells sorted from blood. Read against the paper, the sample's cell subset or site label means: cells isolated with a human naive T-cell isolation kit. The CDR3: CASNPGLATNEQFF. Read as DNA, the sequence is TGTGCCAGCAATCCGGGACTAGCCACGAATGAGCAGTTCTTC.